This TCR beta chain comes out of a study of blood T cell repertoires in COVID-19. Study in general: Material from acute and convalescent COVID-19 was sourced from the United States, Italy and Spain. T cells, B-cell-depleted T cells, or PBMCs provided the cDNA or gDNA that served as material.

Study processing details: By means of reference gene primer amplification, nucleated cell counts were estimated. The method was immunoSEQ multiplex PCR; TCRdb's version includes in-frame clones alone and lacks a portion of them. The D gene and trimming were derived from the DNA, and the V and J assignments and clone size from that table. The sample includes under 250,000 clones, 80% to 90% of them seen just once. Germline lookup yields CDR1 SGHNT and CDR2 YENEEA. Trimming removed 1 base at V and 5 bases at J, with 11 bases between. The CDR3 runs to 14 residues. This clone was recorded a few times. Cohorts were determined from participant-reported clinical history.

The chain joins TRBV11-3 to TRBJ2-5; tentative D call: TRBD2 (6 bases). The material sequenced was PBMCs or T cells enriched from blood (not recorded which). The sequence came from a woman aged 30 to 39 with acute COVID-19. CDR3 in amino acids: CASSLVTSRETQYF. The CDR3 DNA reads TGTGCCAGCAGCTTAGTTACTAGCAGGGAGACCCAGTACTTC.